The T cell receptor beta chain described here comes from a study of blood T cells in healthy people across ages. Study-level points and caveats: Those diversity estimates obtained from one million T cells were thought to be underestimates. The long-lived group displayed more naive CD4+ cells, plus higher diversity, than the aged donors did. There was a strong correlation between TCR beta diversity and naive T cell percentage.

This clonotype was counted only a few times. What it binds is not known. This CDR3 is built from 17 residues. The V gene's germline CDR1 is LGHDT and CDR2 YNNKEL (reference sequence). The junction had 5 bases not matched to a gene; V was cut back by 4 bases and J by 0 bases. A second PCR of about 6 to 12 cycles used a sample-barcoded 5' primer and a J-beta primer mix. Sequencing recovered at least 2.5 million CDR3-containing paired-end reads from each sample. TCRdb passed the 5' RACE reads through MiXCR, listing each CDR3 protein once. Of 450,000 to 700,000 distinct CDR3 sequences in the sample, 25% to 30% were seen once.

This chain joins TRBV3-1 and TRBJ2-3; TRBD2 agrees at 12 bases. Sequencing was carried out using blood. The source of this sequence is a woman between 65 and 79 years old in good health. The CDR3 sequence is CASSLWTSGDSTDTQYF. CDR3 DNA sequence: TGTGCCAGCAGCCTCTGGACTAGCGGGGATAGCACAGATACGCAGTATTTT.